The rows below give T cell receptor beta chains drawn from one sample of a study of a mutant IDH1 vaccine in newly diagnosed glioma. The method was immunoSEQ multiplex PCR; TCRdb's version includes in-frame clones alone and lacks a portion of them. Among roughly 70,000 clones listed, about 80% were seen once. Their recognized antigens are unknown. The source material was PBMCs, sampled from a glioma patient whose treatment included an IDH1 peptide vaccine. The source is a man in his late teens or twenties with glioma. Both conserved end residues are part of each CDR3. The order of the fields is V gene, clone size, D gene, J gene, CDR3 DNA, CDR3 protein. D genes are given only for firm matches. For some rows the clone size is stated as once, few or many, or as a class when expanded; others skip it.

v_gene: TRBV7-2
abundance: -
d_gene: -
j_gene: TRBJ2-7
CDR3nt: TGTGCCAGCAGCTTCTCTGAGGCCACGCCGTTCTACGAGCAGTACTTC
CDR3aa: CASSFSEATPFYEQYF

v_gene: TRBV4-3
abundance: -
d_gene: -
j_gene: TRBJ1-1
CDR3nt: TGCGCCAGCAGCCAAGGACTGTTCCGGAACACTGAAGCTTTCTTT
CDR3aa: CASSQGLFRNTEAFF

v_gene: TRBV7-2
abundance: once
d_gene: TRBD1
j_gene: TRBJ1-5
CDR3nt: TGTGCCAGCAGCTTGACAGGGCAGCCCCAGCATTTT
CDR3aa: CASSLTGQPQHF

v_gene: TRBV6-5
abundance: -
d_gene: -
j_gene: TRBJ1-1
CDR3nt: TGTGCCAGCAGTTTCTTCTCTGAGGGGGGACGCAATGGGGCTTTCTTT
CDR3aa: CASSFFSEGGRNGAFF

v_gene: TRBV19
abundance: -
d_gene: -
j_gene: TRBJ2-2
CDR3nt: TGTGCCAGTAGTATGACTGCCGCGAACACCGGGGAGCTGTTTTTT
CDR3aa: CASSMTAANTGELFF

v_gene: TRBV6-6
abundance: -
d_gene: TRBD1
j_gene: TRBJ2-1
CDR3nt: TGTGCCAGCAGAACCAGGGGGCAGGGTGAGCAGTTCTTC
CDR3aa: CASRTRGQGEQFF

v_gene: TRBV7-2
abundance: -
d_gene: TRBD2
j_gene: TRBJ2-7
CDR3nt: TGTGCCAGCAGCTTGACTAGCGGGGGGTCGTCCTACGAGCAGTACTTC
CDR3aa: CASSLTSGGSSYEQYF

v_gene: TRBV5-1
abundance: -
d_gene: -
j_gene: TRBJ1-1
CDR3nt: TGCGCCAGCAGCTTGGTTCCAGGCTCGGTTGCTGAAGCTTTCTTT
CDR3aa: CASSLVPGSVAEAFF

v_gene: TRBV7-3
abundance: -
d_gene: -
j_gene: TRBJ2-2
CDR3nt: TGTGCCAGCAGCTTAACAGGCTACGACGGGGAGCTGTTTTTT
CDR3aa: CASSLTGYDGELFF

v_gene: TRBV21-1
abundance: -
d_gene: -
j_gene: TRBJ2-7
CDR3nt: TGTGCCAGCAGCAAAGAACAGGACATGGTCTCCTACGAGCAGTACTTC
CDR3aa: CASSKEQDMVSYEQYF

v_gene: TRBV7-2
abundance: -
d_gene: -
j_gene: TRBJ1-3
CDR3nt: TGTGCCAGCAGCCCACAGGGCGGAAACACCATATATTTT
CDR3aa: CASSPQGGNTIYF

v_gene: TRBV4-3
abundance: -
d_gene: -
j_gene: TRBJ1-2
CDR3nt: TGCGCCAGCAGCCACCCAGGGACATCCTACTATGGCTACACCTTC
CDR3aa: CASSHPGTSYYGYTF

v_gene: TRBV19
abundance: -
d_gene: -
j_gene: TRBJ1-1
CDR3nt: TGTGCCAGTAGTATGGGGGGCTGGGTCACTGAAGCTTTCTTT
CDR3aa: CASSMGGWVTEAFF

v_gene: TRBV11-2
abundance: -
d_gene: TRBD2
j_gene: TRBJ2-1
CDR3nt: TGTGCCAGCAGCTTTTACACCGGGACTAGCGGGAGTGATGAGCAGTTCTTC
CDR3aa: CASSFYTGTSGSDEQFF

v_gene: TRBV5-4
abundance: -
d_gene: TRBD2
j_gene: TRBJ2-7
CDR3nt: TGTGCCAGCAGCTTCACTAGCGGGGGGGTTTACGAGCAGTACTTC
CDR3aa: CASSFTSGGVYEQYF

v_gene: TRBV5-4
abundance: -
d_gene: TRBD1
j_gene: TRBJ1-2
CDR3nt: TGTGCCAGCAGCCGGGACAGCGAGAACTATGGCTACACCTTC
CDR3aa: CASSRDSENYGYTF

v_gene: TRBV10-2
abundance: once
d_gene: -
j_gene: TRBJ2-1
CDR3nt: TGCGCCAGCAGTGGGACATTTACCGCCAATGAGCAGTTCTTC
CDR3aa: CASSGTFTANEQFF

v_gene: TRBV5-8
abundance: once
d_gene: -
j_gene: TRBJ1-5
CDR3nt: TGTGCCAGCAGCTTGAGGGGCGGTCATCAGCCCCAGCATTTT
CDR3aa: CASSLRGGHQPQHF

v_gene: TRBV30
abundance: -
d_gene: -
j_gene: TRBJ1-2
CDR3nt: TGTGCCTGGAGTGCTACAGGGAGCTATGGCTACACCTTC
CDR3aa: CAWSATGSYGYTF

v_gene: TRBV27
abundance: -
d_gene: -
j_gene: TRBJ1-6
CDR3nt: TGTGCCAGCAGACCGGACGCAAACTCCTATAATTCACCCCTCCACTTT
CDR3aa: CASRPDANSYNSPLHF

v_gene: TRBV27
abundance: -
d_gene: TRBD1
j_gene: TRBJ1-1
CDR3nt: TGTGCCCTTTCGGACAGGGGACCTAACACTGAAGCTTTCTTT
CDR3aa: CALSDRGPNTEAFF

v_gene: TRBV6-5
abundance: -
d_gene: TRBD1
j_gene: TRBJ1-2
CDR3nt: TGTGCCAGCAGACCATCGGGGACAGACTATGGCTACACCTTC
CDR3aa: CASRPSGTDYGYTF

v_gene: TRBV28
abundance: -
d_gene: -
j_gene: TRBJ2-2
CDR3nt: TGTGCCAGCAGTCCCGTATTGACCGGGGAGCTGTTTTTT
CDR3aa: CASSPVLTGELFF

v_gene: TRBV18
abundance: once
d_gene: -
j_gene: TRBJ2-5
CDR3nt: TGTGCCAGCTCGCCCGACCTGGAGACCCAGTACTTC
CDR3aa: CASSPDLETQYF

v_gene: TRBV5-1
abundance: -
d_gene: -
j_gene: TRBJ1-3
CDR3nt: TGCGCCAGCAGCCACCGCCTAGGCCAGGGGCTTACTGGAAACACCATATATTTT
CDR3aa: CASSHRLGQGLTGNTIYF

v_gene: TRBV19
abundance: -
d_gene: -
j_gene: TRBJ2-7
CDR3nt: TGTGCCAGTAGTATTCGGGGGGCCGGGACAGGACCTTACGAGCAGTACTTC
CDR3aa: CASSIRGAGTGPYEQYF

v_gene: TRBV19
abundance: -
d_gene: -
j_gene: TRBJ1-2
CDR3nt: TGTGCCAGTAGTGGTCGGTCGGTGAAAGGCTACACCTTC
CDR3aa: CASSGRSVKGYTF

v_gene: TRBV19
abundance: -
d_gene: -
j_gene: TRBJ2-1
CDR3nt: TGTGCCAGTAGTAGAAACGACCCCACTCTTGGTGAGCAGTTCTTC
CDR3aa: CASSRNDPTLGEQFF

v_gene: TRBV2
abundance: few
d_gene: -
j_gene: TRBJ1-6
CDR3nt: TGTGCCAGCAGTGAAGGTGGAGGGGCCTCCGGTTCACCCCTCCACTTT
CDR3aa: CASSEGGGASGSPLHF

v_gene: TRBV6-1
abundance: -
d_gene: TRBD1
j_gene: TRBJ1-5
CDR3nt: TGTGCCAGCAGTGTGACAGGGAACCAGCCCCAGCATTTT
CDR3aa: CASSVTGNQPQHF

v_gene: TRBV5-1
abundance: -
d_gene: -
j_gene: TRBJ1-5
CDR3nt: TGCGCCAGCAGCCTAGACAGGAGCAATCAGCCCCAGCATTTT
CDR3aa: CASSLDRSNQPQHF

v_gene: TRBV27
abundance: -
d_gene: -
j_gene: TRBJ1-2
CDR3nt: TGTGCCAGCAGTTTTAACGGACAGAACTATGGCTACACCTTC
CDR3aa: CASSFNGQNYGYTF

v_gene: TRBV19
abundance: once
d_gene: TRBD1
j_gene: TRBJ1-5
CDR3nt: TGTGCCAGTGTGACCTTCCGTGGACAGGCTTCTTATAGCAATCAGCCCCAGCATTTT
CDR3aa: CASVTFRGQASYSNQPQHF

v_gene: TRBV2
abundance: -
d_gene: -
j_gene: TRBJ2-2
CDR3nt: TGTGCCAGCGGTCGGCAGGGCTACGTTGCGGGGGAGCTGTTTTTT
CDR3aa: CASGRQGYVAGELFF

v_gene: TRBV7-2
abundance: -
d_gene: -
j_gene: TRBJ2-5
CDR3nt: TGTGCCAGCAGCTGGACGGGCACAAGGGAGACCCAGTACTTC
CDR3aa: CASSWTGTRETQYF

v_gene: TRBV6-4
abundance: -
d_gene: TRBD2
j_gene: TRBJ2-7
CDR3nt: TGTGCCAGCAGTGACTATTGGCTAGCGGGAGGCAACGAGCAGTACTTC
CDR3aa: CASSDYWLAGGNEQYF

v_gene: TRBV7-6
abundance: -
d_gene: -
j_gene: TRBJ1-1
CDR3nt: TGTGCCAGCAGCCTAACAGGGAATGGAGTCACTGAAGCTTTCTTT
CDR3aa: CASSLTGNGVTEAFF

v_gene: TRBV27
abundance: -
d_gene: -
j_gene: TRBJ1-5
CDR3nt: TGTGCCAGCAACATCCGCCGGACAGCGGTCGAGTTAATGCATTTT
CDR3aa: CASNIRRTAVELMHF

v_gene: TRBV7-8
abundance: -
d_gene: TRBD1
j_gene: TRBJ1-4
CDR3nt: TGTGCCAGCAGCTTAGGGAGACTGGGACAGGGAGATGAAAAACTGTTTTTT
CDR3aa: CASSLGRLGQGDEKLFF

v_gene: TRBV15
abundance: -
d_gene: TRBD2
j_gene: TRBJ2-3
CDR3nt: TGTGCCACCAGAACCGGGACTAGCGGGACCACAGATACGCAGTATTTT
CDR3aa: CATRTGTSGTTDTQYF

v_gene: TRBV2
abundance: -
d_gene: -
j_gene: TRBJ2-2
CDR3nt: TGTGCCAGCAGCGGCCAAAAGAGGGTCGGGGGGAACACCGGGGAGCTGTTTTTT
CDR3aa: CASSGQKRVGGNTGELFF

v_gene: TRBV2
abundance: -
d_gene: -
j_gene: TRBJ2-7
CDR3nt: TGTGCCAGCAGAGGCGGGCTGGGGGAAGGCTCCTACGAGCAGTACTTC
CDR3aa: CASRGGLGEGSYEQYF

v_gene: TRBV10-3
abundance: -
d_gene: -
j_gene: TRBJ2-7
CDR3nt: TGTGCCATCAGTGACCCCGCGAGGGGCAATTCGAACGAGCAGTACTTC
CDR3aa: CAISDPARGNSNEQYF

v_gene: TRBV7-2
abundance: -
d_gene: TRBD1
j_gene: TRBJ2-5
CDR3nt: TGTGCCAGCAGCCCTCAGACAGGGGGCCGAGAGACCCAGTACTTC
CDR3aa: CASSPQTGGRETQYF